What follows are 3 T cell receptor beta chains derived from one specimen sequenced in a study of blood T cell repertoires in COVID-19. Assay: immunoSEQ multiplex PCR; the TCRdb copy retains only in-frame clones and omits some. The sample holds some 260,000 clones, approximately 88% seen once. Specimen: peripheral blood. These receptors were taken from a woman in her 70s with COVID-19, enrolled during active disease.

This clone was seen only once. For the CDR3, the DNA is TGTGCCAGCAGGGCCGGGAGCTCCTACGAGCAGTACTTC. It yields the protein CASRAGSSYEQYF. The chain uses TRBV28 and TRBJ2-7; perhaps TRBD2 as D (6 bases). V was cut by 6 bases and J by 0 bases, with 9 bases left in between. The CDR3 spans 13 residues. Germline lookup yields CDR1 MDHEN and CDR2 SYDVKM.

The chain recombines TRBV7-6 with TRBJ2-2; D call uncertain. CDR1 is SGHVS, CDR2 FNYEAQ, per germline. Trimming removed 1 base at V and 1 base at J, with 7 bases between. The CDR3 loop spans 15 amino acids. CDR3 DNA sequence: TGTGCCAGCAGCTTAGTTCCGAGGAACACCGGGGAGCTGTTTTTT. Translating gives CASSLVPRNTGELFF.

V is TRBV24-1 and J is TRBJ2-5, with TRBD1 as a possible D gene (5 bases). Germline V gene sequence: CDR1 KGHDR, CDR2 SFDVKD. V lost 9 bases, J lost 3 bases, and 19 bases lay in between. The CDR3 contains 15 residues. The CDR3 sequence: CATGLLDRGKETQYF. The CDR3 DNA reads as TGTGCCACCGGTCTTTTGGATAGGGGAAAAGAGACCCAGTACTTC.